This TCR beta chain was captured by sequencing in a study of response to subunit inactivated influenza vaccine listed by TCRdb under 2018. In terms of the full investigation: Deep quantitative T cell receptor repertoire profiling was used in the study to track responses to a trivalent subunit inactivated influenza vaccine. Overall results and qualifications from the work: The authors suggested that each seasonal influenza vaccination may recruit only a limited number of new T cells.

Libraries were constructed by RT-PCR. The sample was run on an Illumina HiSeq 2500. Clones were called with MiXCR by TCRdb after fastp trimmed the public reads at Q25, and only in-frame beta chains were retained. Identical CDR3 protein sequences are pooled into one entry, listed with their most common genes and DNA. The sample has hundreds of thousands of distinct CDR3 sequences on record, 9.5% to 13% of them singletons. Roughly 12% of the sample is held by the ten biggest clonotypes. Points on this clonotype: This clone's antigen is unknown. Qualities for individual bases were not recorded, and no much larger clone is one base off.

Trimming leaves V shorter by 1 base and J shorter by 4 bases, with the junction holding 4 bases beyond the gene matches. The germline V gene (reference sequence) yields LNHNV for CDR1 and YYDKDF for CDR2. CDR3 length: 14 amino acids, cysteine to phenylalanine. The entry retains the CDR3 DNA only, 42 bases that are in frame from base 1. The sample's time point label is to be understood as: 45 to 50 days after influenza vaccine administration. The receptor's source is a man aged 50 to 60 who received an inactivated influenza vaccine. Donor details come from another sample of the same person, matched by shared clones. The V and J segments used are TRBV15 and TRBJ2-7; 7 nucleotides in the junction match TRBD1. The starting material was PBMCs from blood, obtained 45 days after vaccination. The DNA sequence is given as TGTGCCACCAGCAGAGCAGGGGGACCGTACGAGCAGTACTTC. It translates as CATSRAGGPYEQYF.